The rows below give T cell receptor beta chains drawn from one sample of a study of blood T cell repertoires in COVID-19. Only in-frame clones appear in the TCRdb table, and some are missing; sequencing was by immunoSEQ multiplex PCR. Of 150,000 to 180,000 clones listed, 60% to 85% are singletons. The sample comprised peripheral blood. These TCRs come from a man older than 75 with acute or convalescent COVID-19. The CDR3 runs from the conserved cysteine through the conserved F or W. A D gene is named only where the DNA matches it firmly. Only some rows state a clone size, as once, few, many or a class for expanded clones.

j_gene | v_gene | d_gene | abundance | CDR3nt | CDR3aa
TRBJ2-5 | TRBV2 | - | - | TGTGCCAGCAGTGAAGTCACAGGGAGTTTGGAGACCCAGTACTTC | CASSEVTGSLETQYF
TRBJ2-3 | TRBV7-6 | TRBD2 | - | TGTGCCAGCAGCCCTCTGGCGCTAGCGGGGGGCACAGATACGCAGTATTTT | CASSPLALAGGTDTQYF
TRBJ1-1 | TRBV4-1 | - | - | TGCGCCAGCAGCCAAGTTGGCAGGCTGAACACTGAAGCTTTCTTT | CASSQVGRLNTEAFF
TRBJ2-3 | TRBV6-5 | TRBD1 | once | TGTGCCAGCAGGAGACAGGGACGGGCAGATACGCAGTATTTT | CASRRQGRADTQYF
TRBJ1-2 | TRBV12-3/TRBV12-4 | - | - | TGTGCCAGCAGTTTCGGGAGGAACTACACCTTC | CASSFGRNYTF
TRBJ1-1 | TRBV7-2 | - | - | TGTGCCAGCAGCTTATTCAGGGGAACTGAAGCTTTCTTT | CASSLFRGTEAFF
TRBJ2-1 | TRBV6-1 | TRBD2 | - | TGTGCCAGCAGTGCCCTGAGTAGCGGGGGGAGCGGTGAGCAGTTCTTC | CASSALSSGGSGEQFF
TRBJ2-5 | TRBV6-2/TRBV6-3 | TRBD2 | few | TGTGCCAGCAGTTACCCGATCGGACTAGCGGGGCCTCATCAAAGAGAGACCCAGTACTTC | CASSYPIGLAGPHQRETQYF
TRBJ2-5 | TRBV11-2 | TRBD2 | - | TGTGCCAGCAGCTTCCTAGCGGGGGTTCAAGAGACCCAGTACTTC | CASSFLAGVQETQYF
TRBJ1-5 | TRBV6-2/TRBV6-3 | - | - | TGTGCCAGCAGTTACCAGACAGCGCATAGCAATCAGCCCCAGCATTTT | CASSYQTAHSNQPQHF
TRBJ2-5 | TRBV6-5 | TRBD1 | - | TGTGCCAGCAGTCCGGGACAGAGAAAAGAGACCCAGTACTTC | CASSPGQRKETQYF
TRBJ2-3 | TRBV19 | TRBD2 | - | TGTGCCAGTAGTATCGGGGGGAGCACAGATACGCAGTATTTT | CASSIGGSTDTQYF
TRBJ1-2 | TRBV18 | - | - | TGTGCCAGCTCACCTCGAGATTCCGATGGCTACACCTTC | CASSPRDSDGYTF
TRBJ1-2 | TRBV6-5 | TRBD1 | - | TGTGCCAGCAGTTCTCCCCCCGGGACAGATTACTATGGCTACACCTTC | CASSSPPGTDYYGYTF
TRBJ1-6 | TRBV18 | - | - | TGTGCCAGCTCACCACCGGCAGGGGAAAATTCACCCCTCCACTTT | CASSPPAGENSPLHF
TRBJ2-3 | TRBV19 | - | - | TGTGCCAGTAGTTCCCCCCCAGTAGCGGTGAGCACAGATACGCAGTATTTT | CASSSPPVAVSTDTQYF
TRBJ1-1 | TRBV9 | - | - | TGTGCCAGCAGCCCGAGGCCAGGGGCTGGGGAAGCTTTCTTT | CASSPRPGAGEAFF
TRBJ2-5 | TRBV29-1 | - | - | TGCAGCGTTGCACAGGGTCGAGTGGAGACCCAGTACTTC | CSVAQGRVETQYF
TRBJ1-1 | TRBV5-8 | - | - | TGTGCCAGCAGCTTGTCCAAGACAGCGAACACTGAAGCTTTCTTT | CASSLSKTANTEAFF
TRBJ1-2 | TRBV7-3 | TRBD1 | - | TGTGCCAGCAGCTTACACCCGGGACAGAACTATGGCTACACCTTC | CASSLHPGQNYGYTF
TRBJ2-2 | TRBV2 | - | - | TGTGCCAGCAGTGTTCTGCGGGGGCCCACCGGGGAGCTGTTTTTT | CASSVLRGPTGELFF
TRBJ1-2 | TRBV6-5 | TRBD1 | - | TGTGCCAGCAGCCCGGGGACAGTCTATGGCTACACCTTC | CASSPGTVYGYTF
TRBJ2-7 | TRBV6-1 | - | - | TGTGCCAGCAGTGAAGCGCTTCGGGGGTACGAGCAGTACTTC | CASSEALRGYEQYF
TRBJ1-6 | TRBV27 | - | - | TGTGCCAGCAGCCAGGCAAACAACCTTCGTTCACCCCTCCACTTT | CASSQANNLRSPLHF
TRBJ2-2 | TRBV5-6 | TRBD2 | - | TGTGCCAGCAGCTTCGGACTAGCGGGGGGGCAGAGCGGGGAGCTGTTTTTT | CASSFGLAGGQSGELFF
TRBJ1-6 | TRBV11-2 | TRBD1 | once | TGTGCCAGCAGCTTCGGACAGGGTGGCTCACCCCTCCACTTT | CASSFGQGGSPLHF
TRBJ2-7 | TRBV11-2 | - | - | TGTGCCAGCAGCTTAGATTCCCAGGTGAATTCCTACGAGCAGTACTTC | CASSLDSQVNSYEQYF
TRBJ2-6 | TRBV19 | - | few | TGTGCCAGTAGTGCCAGGGGCTCTGGGGCCAACGTCCTGACTTTC | CASSARGSGANVLTF
TRBJ2-5 | TRBV5-4 | TRBD2 | - | TGTGCCAGCAGCAAGAGCGGGGGGGCCGAGATGGAGACCCAGTACTTC | CASSKSGGAEMETQYF
TRBJ2-3 | TRBV5-4 | TRBD1 | - | TGTGCCAGTCGACAGGGGAGAACAGATACGCAGTATTTT | CASRQGRTDTQYF
TRBJ2-3 | TRBV6-1 | - | - | TGTGCCAGCAGTTTCTTAGCGGCAATCACAGATACGCAGTATTTT | CASSFLAAITDTQYF
TRBJ2-1 | TRBV7-6 | - | - | TGTGCCAGCAGCTTCGAGGAGAGCTCCTACAATGAGCAGTTCTTC | CASSFEESSYNEQFF
TRBJ2-7 | TRBV10-3 | TRBD1 | - | TGTGCCATCACCCAGGGGGCGGGTTACGAGCAGTACTTC | CAITQGAGYEQYF
TRBJ1-2 | TRBV11-2 | - | - | TGTGCCAGCAGCTTAGACAGGGGCAGTGGCTACACCTTC | CASSLDRGSGYTF
TRBJ2-1 | TRBV19 | - | - | TGTGCCAGTATCCCCGGGGGAAGCTCCTACAATGAGCAGTTCTTC | CASIPGGSSYNEQFF
TRBJ2-2 | TRBV18 | - | once | TGTGCCAGCTCACCTCCGAGCCAGGCGAACACCGGGGAGCTGTTTTTT | CASSPPSQANTGELFF
TRBJ2-3 | TRBV19 | - | - | TGTGCCAGTAGTATGGCCCTGACAGATACGCAGTATTTT | CASSMALTDTQYF
TRBJ1-2 | TRBV28 | - | - | TGTGCCAGCAGTCCGCCGGGAGAGCGGGGCTACACCTTC | CASSPPGERGYTF
TRBJ2-7 | TRBV5-1 | - | - | TGCGCCAGCAGCTTTTCAGTTTCCCCGTCCGAGCAGTACTTC | CASSFSVSPSEQYF
TRBJ1-4 | TRBV7-2 | - | - | TGTGCCAGCAGCTTAGGGCAGGCAGCTAATGAAAAACTGTTTTTT | CASSLGQAANEKLFF
TRBJ2-1 | TRBV2 | TRBD2 | - | TGTGCCAGCAGTGAAACCAGCGGGGGATACAATGAGCAGTTCTTC | CASSETSGGYNEQFF
TRBJ2-1 | TRBV18 | - | - | TGTGCCAGCTCACCACCGAGCCGCAATGAGCAGTTCTTC | CASSPPSRNEQFF
TRBJ1-1 | TRBV2 | - | - | TGTGCCAGCAGCCTTCAGGGGCCTCTGAACACTGAAGCTTTCTTT | CASSLQGPLNTEAFF
TRBJ1-3 | TRBV11-3 | - | - | TGTGCCAGCAGCTTGCCTATGACGGGATTTAGATCTGGAAACACCATATATTTT | CASSLPMTGFRSGNTIYF
TRBJ2-3 | TRBV4-3 | - | once | TGCGCCAGCAGCCAGGCTTCACGGGGGACAGATACGCAGTATTTT | CASSQASRGTDTQYF
TRBJ1-6 | TRBV5-1 | - | few | TGCGCCAGCAGCTACCGGGAGGCAGGTTCACCCCTCCACTTT | CASSYREAGSPLHF
TRBJ1-5 | TRBV19 | TRBD1 | - | TGTGCCAGTATCGAGGGACAGGGGGCTAGGCAGCCCCAGCATTTT | CASIEGQGARQPQHF
TRBJ1-4 | TRBV16 | TRBD1 | - | TGTGCCAGCAGCCAATTAGATGCAGGGGGCCATGAAAAACTGTTTTTT | CASSQLDAGGHEKLFF